These 19 T cell receptor beta chains were all obtained from the same sample, sequenced in a study of CD8 T cells in ankylosing spondylitis. These receptors have no identified antigens. MiXCR was run by TCRdb on the 5' RACE reads, yielding one entry per CDR3 protein. The data contain more than 100,000 distinct CDR3 sequences, 17% of them singletons. Study-level results: A TCR beta motif of eight or nine highly homologous variants seemed to mark ankylosing spondylitis blood.

The material sequenced was blood, either unsorted or a sorted T cell fraction (not recorded which). Receptors originate from a male donor with ankylosing spondylitis.

This clonotype has a count of ten or more. This chain links TRBV7-8 with TRBJ2-3; D is undetermined. The CDR3 totals 15 residues. Trimming pared 1 base from V and 3 bases from J, leaving 11 bases between. The germline V gene encodes CDR1 SGHVS and CDR2 FQNEAQ. The CDR3 reads CASSLVPDGTDTQYF. Here the CDR3 DNA reads TGTGCCAGCAGCTTAGTGCCTGATGGAACAGATACGCAGTATTTT.

V gene TRBV6-5 combines with J gene TRBJ2-7, with D unresolved. Germline assignment: CDR1 MNHEY and CDR2 SVGAGI. The CDR3 consists of 12 residues. Trimming removed 7 bases from V and 4 bases from J, with 11 bases in between. CDR3 residues: CASTSFSYEQYF. The CDR3 DNA sequence: TGTGCCAGCACCAGTTTTTCGTACGAGCAGTACTTC.

The rearrangement joins TRBV2 to TRBJ1-1; TRBD1 aligns across 9 bases. The CDR3 length is 14 residues. J lost 4 bases, V lost 5 bases, and 5 bases had no gene match. The V gene's germline CDR1 is SNHLY and CDR2 FYNNEI. CDR3 region: CASSRDRAVTEAFF. DNA for the CDR3: TGTGCCAGCAGTAGGGACAGGGCGGTCACTGAAGCTTTCTTT.

This clonotype turned up a few times. This rearrangement joins TRBV28 to TRBJ2-2, with 16 bases aligning to TRBD2. This CDR3 has 21 amino acids. The V gene end was trimmed by 3 bases and the J gene end by 3 bases; junction bases not matched to a gene: 13. From germline, CDR1 is MDHEN and CDR2 SYDVKM. CDR3 sequence: CASSLTGTSGRAPSYTGELFF. The CDR3 nucleotides read TGTGCCAGCAGTTTGACCGGGACTAGCGGGAGGGCCCCCTCGTACACCGGGGAGCTGTTTTTT.

The chain couples TRBV28 to TRBJ1-5, with D uncertain. V was clipped by 5 bases and J by 0 bases, with 14 bases between them. Germline V gene lookup returns CDR1 MDHEN and CDR2 SYDVKM. The CDR3 has 16 residues. The CDR3 sequence: CASSPVEIYSNQPQHF. CDR3 nucleotide sequence: TGTGCCAGCAGTCCCGTTGAAATTTATAGCAATCAGCCCCAGCATTTT.

The genes are TRBV4-1 and TRBJ2-1; 12 bases agree with TRBD2. Per germline, CDR1 MGHRA and CDR2 YSYEKL. The junction had 23 bases not matched to a gene; V was cut back by 5 bases and J by 0 bases. The length of the CDR3 is 23 residues. As DNA, the CDR3 is TGCGCCAGCAGCAAAAGGGACACTAGGACTAGCGGGATCCTAGAAAGCTCCTACAATGAGCAGTTCTTC. It codes for CASSKRDTRTSGILESSYNEQFF.

This clonotype was observed a handful of times. This chain links TRBV7-8 with TRBJ2-7; TRBD2 matches 11 bases. The germline V gene encodes CDR1 SGHVS and CDR2 FQNEAQ. Germline trimming cut 1 base from V and 4 bases from J; bases unmatched to any gene: 3. The CDR3 is 15 amino acids. The CDR3 is CASSLDGTSGYEQYF. The CDR3 DNA reads as TGTGCCAGCAGCTTAGATGGGACTAGCGGATACGAGCAGTACTTC.

This clonotype has at least ten counts. This sequence joins TRBV2 and TRBJ2-7, with TRBD2 as a possible D gene (5 bases). CDR3 length: 11 residues. V was pared by 7 bases and J by 3 bases, with 7 bases between. The germline V gene encodes CDR1 SNHLY and CDR2 FYNNEI. DNA for the CDR3: TGTGCCAGCACCGGGGACTACGAGCAGTACTTC. Translated, it gives CASTGDYEQYF.

With respect to this clonotype: The germline gene is not matched at one end of the junction; a read error may be the cause. The chain uses TRBV23-1 and TRBJ2-5, with a possible D match to TRBD2 (6 bases). TRBV23-1 is known as an ORF, though its function is uncertain. The length of the CDR3 is 16 residues. CDR3 residues: CASSQSRGPGVETQYF. Written as DNA, the CDR3 is TGCGCCAGCAGTCAATCGCGGGGTCCCGGGGTGGAGACCCAGTACTTT.

The gene calls are TRBV9 and TRBJ2-1; D unclear. CDR3 length: 14 residues. CDR1 is SGDLS, CDR2 YYNGEE, per germline. With 1 base removed from V and 5 bases from J, the gap between germline ends came to 10 bases. For the CDR3, the DNA is TGTGCCAGCAGCGTATCGGCATTTAACAATGAGCAGTTCTTC. Protein: CASSVSAFNNEQFF.

The genes are TRBV4-1 and TRBJ2-5; D is possibly TRBD1 or TRBD2 (5 bases each). The CDR3 runs 14 residues. CDR1 is MGHRA, CDR2 YSYEKL, per germline. Trimming cost V 3 bases and J 3 bases, with 11 bases left between them. DNA of the CDR3: TGCGCCAGCAGCCACCGAGGGACGGAAGAGACCCAGTACTTC. Translation gives CASSHRGTEETQYF.

V is TRBV28 and J is TRBJ2-1; D ambiguous. The CDR3 runs to 13 residues. Between the trimmed V and J ends, which lost 6 bases and 3 bases, there was a span of 9 bases. Germline V lookup: CDR1 MDHEN, CDR2 SYDVKM. CDR3 residues: CASRAEFYNEQFF. The CDR3 coding sequence is TGTGCCAGCAGGGCGGAGTTCTACAATGAGCAGTTCTTC.

The chain is built from TRBV10-3 and TRBJ2-3; maybe TRBD2 (5 bases). This CDR3 has 17 amino acids. The V and J ends lost 7 bases and 0 bases respectively, with 20 bases between them. Germline V gives CDR1 ENHRY, CDR2 SYGVKD. CDR3 amino acids: CAITPGADGSSTDTQYF. CDR3 DNA: TGTGCCATCACCCCTGGAGCGGACGGATCTAGCACAGATACGCAGTATTTT.

This clonotype was observed a handful of times. V gene TRBV27 combines with J gene TRBJ2-7, with D perhaps matching TRBD1 (5 bases). The germline V gene has CDR1 MNHEY and CDR2 SMNVEV (reference sequence). The CDR3 runs to 12 residues. V was cut by 7 bases and J by 5 bases, with 12 bases left in between. In DNA form, the CDR3 reads TGTGCCAGCATGTCTGACAGTAACGAGCAGTACTTC. Translating gives CASMSDSNEQYF.

This sequence joins TRBV9 and TRBJ2-1; 9 bases fit TRBD1. This CDR3 spans 18 amino acids. CDR1 and CDR2 (germline): SGDLS, YYNGEE. The ends lost 3 bases at V and 8 bases at J; junction bases unmatched: 18. In nucleotides, the CDR3 is TGTGCCAGCAGCGCTTTCTATCCACCGGGACAGGGTTACGATGAGCAGTTCTTC. Translated, it gives CASSAFYPPGQGYDEQFF.

The V call is TRBV28, the J call TRBJ2-7; the D gene is possibly TRBD2 (6 bases). CDR1 and CDR2 (germline): MDHEN, SYDVKM. The V end was cut by 4 bases, the J end by 6 bases, with 16 bases between. The CDR3 runs 14 residues. The DNA for the CDR3 is TGTGCCAGCAGTTCATCGCCGGGACTGGGCGAGCAGTACTTC. Its translation: CASSSSPGLGEQYF. The variable domain in full, completed from reference TRBV28 and TRBJ2-7, reads DVKVTQSSRYLVKRTGEKVFLECVQDMDHENMFWYRQDPGLGLRLIYFSYDVKMKEKGDIPEGYSVSREKKERFSLILESASTNQTSMYLCASSSSPGLGEQYFGPGTRLTVT.

CDR3 loop: CATVLAGVTDTQYF. The CDR3 bases are TGTGCCACCGTTCTAGCGGGAGTCACAGATACGCAGTATTTT. This chain joins TRBV24-1 and TRBJ2-3, with 10 bases fitting TRBD2. This CDR3 is 14 amino acids long. Germline CDR1 and CDR2: KGHDR and SFDVKD. V trimming: 9 bases; J trimming: 2 bases; junction bases outside the gene matches: 4.

This chain joins TRBV12-3 or TRBV12-4 and TRBJ2-7; TRBD1 agrees at 8 bases. The CDR3 is 13 amino acids. The J segment lost 3 bases and the V segment lost 5 bases, leaving 3 bases of the junction unmatched. CDR3 sequence reads: CASSPDRDYEQYF. CDR3 DNA sequence: TGTGCCAGCAGTCCGGACAGGGACTACGAGCAGTACTTC.

The V and J genes are TRBV20-1 and TRBJ1-5; 8 positions agree with TRBD1. The CDR3 has 14 residues. Germline-derived CDR1 and CDR2 are DFQATT and SNEGSKA (reference sequence). Germline trimming cut 3 bases from V and 4 bases from J; bases unmatched to any gene: 5. Written as DNA, the CDR3 is TGCAGTGCTAGGGACAGGGCGCTTAATCAGCCCCAGCATTTT. It encodes CSARDRALNQPQHF.